This T cell receptor (beta chain) was identified in a study of control samples from healthy donors and cancer patients. Only one count was recorded for this clone. Only in-frame clones appear in the TCRdb table, and some are missing; sequencing was by immunoSEQ multiplex PCR. This sample has tens of thousands of clones, with roughly 94% found just once. Sequenced sample: blood. The origin of this receptor is a man in his thirties or forties in good health.

The CDR3 nucleotides read TGTGCCAGCAGCTTAGACGGGACTGCTTCTTACGAGCAGTACTTC. Translating gives CASSLDGTASYEQYF. V gene TRBV7-8 combines with J gene TRBJ2-7; D possibly corresponds to TRBD2 (6 bases). The CDR3 length is 15 residues. Germline CDR1 reads SGHVS; CDR2 reads FQNEAQ. V dropped 1 base and J dropped 4 bases, with 14 bases sitting between them.